The 18 T cell receptor beta chains reported below all come from one sample, sequenced in a study of T-cell reconstitution after alpha-beta-depleted transplantation in children. The authors prepared the TCRbeta library with unique molecular identifiers. Using its own MiXCR run on the PCR reads, TCRdb lists one record per CDR3 protein. The top ten hold over 10% of the sample, which has about 70,000 distinct CDR3 sequences, approximately 11% seen once. Sequencing was performed on PBMCs, taken before TCRalphabeta/CD19-depleted stem cell transplant. Source of these receptors: a boy younger than 18 with acute myeloid leukemia, due to receive a stem cell transplant.

This clonotype has at least ten counts. The CDR3 sequence: CSASASGTLYEQYF. The CDR3 DNA sequence: TGCAGTGCTTCTGCTAGCGGGACCCTCTACGAGCAGTACTTC. This sequence joins TRBV20-1 and TRBJ2-7; 9 positions match TRBD2. In germline, CDR1 is DFQATT, CDR2 SNEGSKA (reference sequence). The CDR3 covers 14 residues. V was clipped by 5 bases and J by 3 bases; unmatched bases: 8.

In this sample, this clonotype turned up a few times. The rearrangement uses TRBV4-2 and TRBJ2-2; D tentatively reads TRBD1 or TRBD2 (6 bases each). V lost 7 bases to trimming and J lost 6 bases, with 21 bases between them. This CDR3 comprises 16 residues. The germline V gene encodes CDR1 LGHNA and CDR2 YNFKEQ. The DNA of the CDR3 is TGTGCCAGCACCCCGGGGGCCCCCCGGATGGCCGGGGAGCTGTTTTTT. It codes for CASTPGAPRMAGELFF.

This clonotype was counted at least ten times. CDR3 nucleotides: TGCGCCAGCAGCCCTGGGACTAGCGGGAGACCCGGGGAGCTGTTTTTT. As protein: CASSPGTSGRPGELFF. The J gene is TRBJ2-2, the V gene TRBV4-3; 14 bases align to TRBD2. V trimming: 4 bases; J trimming: 6 bases; junction bases outside the gene matches: 4. CDR1 is LGHNA, CDR2 YSLEER, per germline. The CDR3 has 16 amino acids.

This clonotype has ten or more counts. This chain links TRBV7-8 with TRBJ1-1; no firm D call. V lost 5 bases and J lost 3, with 16 bases in between. This CDR3 region has 15 residues. Per germline, CDR1 SGHVS and CDR2 FQNEAQ. The CDR3: CASSPLPLSDTEAFF. Written as DNA, the CDR3 is TGTGCCAGCAGCCCCCTCCCGTTATCTGACACTGAAGCTTTCTTT. The variable domain in full, with the rest retrieved from reference TRBV7-8 and TRBJ1-1, is GAGVSQSPRYKVAKRGQDVALRCDPISGHVSLFWYQQALGQGPEFLTYFQNEAQLDKSGLPSDRFFAERPEGSVSTLKIQRTQQEDSAVYLCASSPLPLSDTEAFFGQGTRLTVV.

This clonotype was counted at least ten times. V and J are TRBV12-3 or TRBV12-4 and TRBJ2-1; tentatively, D is TRBD1 or TRBD2 (5 bases each). This CDR3 comprises 12 residues. Deletions cut 5 bases from V and 9 bases from J, with 11 bases between. The CDR3 DNA reads as TGTGCCAGCAGTGACCGGGGCCCTGAGCAGTTCTTC. Its translation is CASSDRGPEQFF.

The table lists this clonotype with a few counts. This rearrangement joins TRBV11-1 to TRBJ2-1; 9 bases line up with TRBD2. Losses at the gene ends were 5 bases for V and 2 bases for J; bases not matched to a gene: 16. The CDR3 loop spans 19 amino acids. Per germline, CDR1 SGHAT and CDR2 FQDESV (reference sequence). The CDR3 protein is CASSPSGPSGTPTYNEQFF. CDR3 coding DNA: TGTGCCAGCAGCCCTAGCGGGCCTAGCGGGACTCCAACCTACAATGAGCAGTTCTTC. Together with reference TRBV11-1 and TRBJ2-1, the CDR3 gives the full variable domain: EAEVAQSPRYKITEKSQAVAFWCDPISGHATLYWYRQILGQGPELLVQFQDESVVDDSQLPKDRFSAERLKGVDSTLKIQPAELGDSAMYLCASSPSGPSGTPTYNEQFFGPGTRLTVL.

The J gene is TRBJ2-6, the V gene TRBV14, with D possibly TRBD1 on 5 matching bases. The germline V gene encodes CDR1 SGHDN and CDR2 FVKESK. The CDR3 has 15 residues. V was pared by 2 bases and J by 4 bases, with 9 bases between. The CDR3 sequence: CASSQWGRGANVLTF. Here the CDR3 DNA reads TGTGCCAGCAGCCAATGGGGCCGGGGGGCCAACGTCCTGACTTTC.

The table lists this clonotype with many counts. This chain connects TRBV9 to TRBJ2-7; TRBD2 matches 7 bases. The CDR3 spans 14 residues. Losses at the gene ends were 2 bases for V and 6 bases for J; bases not matched to a gene: 8. Germline V lookup: CDR1 SGDLS, CDR2 YYNGEE. CDR3 sequence: CASSVVGGDSEQYF. The CDR3 bases are TGTGCCAGCAGCGTTGTGGGAGGGGACTCCGAGCAGTACTTC.

About this clonotype itself: With a much larger clone just one base away, this may be a read error. This rearrangement joins TRBV7-2 to TRBJ2-7, with D maybe TRBD1 (5 bases). This CDR3 has 15 amino acids. Germline V gene data show CDR1 as SGHTA and CDR2 as FQGNSA. The CDR3 is CVSSLARAAAYEQYF. Here the CDR3 DNA reads TGTGTCAGCAGCTTAGCCAGGGCCGCCGCCTACGAGCAGTACTTC.

This clonotype was observed at least ten times. V gene TRBV7-9 combines with J gene TRBJ1-2, with a weak D call TRBD1 (5 bases). There are 16 residues in the CDR3. Germline V gene data show CDR1 as SEHNR and CDR2 as FQNEAQ (reference sequence). V was trimmed by 3 bases and J by 1 base, leaving 15 bases between them. The CDR3 nucleotides are TGTGCCAGCAGCTTTGAGGGGACCGAATTTAACTATGGCTACACCTTC. Translation gives CASSFEGTEFNYGYTF. Supplemented by reference TRBV7-9 and TRBJ1-2, the full variable domain reads DTGVSQNPRHKITKRGQNVTFRCDPISEHNRLYWYRQTLGQGPEFLTYFQNEAQLEKSRLLSDRFSAERPKGSFSTLEIQRTEQGDSAMYLCASSFEGTEFNYGYTFGSGTRLTVV.

This clonotype was seen at least ten times. The chain recombines TRBV4-1 with TRBJ2-7; 7 bases agree with TRBD2. Losses at the gene ends were 0 bases for V and 3 bases for J; bases not matched to a gene: 8. The CDR3 consists of 16 residues. Germline assignment: CDR1 MGHRA and CDR2 YSYEKL. The CDR3 sequence: CASSQEVLGGVYEQYV. DNA of the CDR3: TGCGCCAGCAGCCAAGAAGTACTGGGGGGGGTCTACGAGCAGTACGTC.

This clonotype was detected many times. The V and J genes are TRBV4-1 and TRBJ1-4; 9 bases fit TRBD1. Germline values: CDR1 MGHRA, CDR2 YSYEKL. The CDR3 has 18 amino acids. Trimming removed 4 bases from V and 1 base from J; junction bases left unmatched: 10. CDR3 sequence reads: CASSRDREYSGTNEKLFF. DNA for the CDR3: TGCGCCAGCAGCCGGGACAGGGAGTATAGTGGAACTAATGAAAAACTGTTTTTT.

This clonotype was seen many times. J is TRBJ2-3 and V is TRBV5-1; the D is unclear. Germline assignment: CDR1 SGHRS and CDR2 YFSETQ. The CDR3 has 15 residues. V was trimmed by 0 bases and J by 0 bases, leaving 8 bases between them. The CDR3 is CASSLAPVSTDTQYF. Written as DNA, the CDR3 is TGCGCCAGCAGCTTGGCCCCCGTTAGCACAGATACGCAGTATTTT.

Remarks on this clonotype: Just one base apart from a much larger clone, this may be a read error. This rearrangement joins TRBV12-5 to TRBJ2-2; D tentatively fits TRBD1 or TRBD2 (5 bases each). This CDR3 has 13 residues. Germline V gene lookup returns CDR1 LGHNT and CDR2 FRNRAP. The chain's CDR3 is CASGLQVAGDLFF. The CDR3, as DNA: TGTGCTAGTGGTCTTCAAGTGGCCGGGGACCTGTTTTTT.

The CDR3 is CASSGWNTEAFF. Here the CDR3 DNA reads TGTGCCAGCAGTGGTTGGAACACTGAAGCTTTCTTT. The rearrangement joins TRBV12-3 or TRBV12-4 to TRBJ1-1; D call uncertain. Deletions cut 5 bases from V and 1 base from J, with 5 bases between. The CDR3 consists of 12 residues.

This clonotype has ten or more counts. V and J are TRBV12-3 or TRBV12-4 and TRBJ2-2, with TRBD2 identical over 10 bases. Unmatched junction bases numbered 7, after V lost 3 bases and J lost 6 bases. CDR3 length equals 16 residues. The CDR3 spells CASSFPAGGPAGELFF. In nucleotides, the CDR3 is TGTGCCAGCAGTTTTCCAGCGGGAGGGCCCGCCGGGGAGCTGTTTTTT.

This clonotype has at least ten counts. The chain joins TRBV6-2 or TRBV6-3 to TRBJ2-7, with D unclear. The V gene's germline CDR1 is MNHEY and CDR2 SVGEGT. The CDR3 runs to 12 residues. The ends were cut back, 5 bases at V and 2 bases at J, with 7 bases in the middle. The DNA of the CDR3 is TGTGCCAGCAGTCAGCAGCCCTACGAGCAGTACTTC. Translated, it gives CASSQQPYEQYF.

Many counts were recorded for this clonotype. The chain uses TRBV6-1 and TRBJ1-1; 8 bases map to TRBD1. V lost 7 bases, J lost 2 bases, and 12 bases stayed unmatched. CDR1 and CDR2 from the germline V gene are MNHNS and SASEGT. The CDR3 is 16 residues long. Written as DNA, the CDR3 is TGTGCCAGCACAGGGGGCAGCCTTAAACTTAACACTGAAGCTTTCTTT. It codes for CASTGGSLKLNTEAFF.